This T cell receptor beta chain comes out of a study of cytotoxic CD8 clonotypes in ibrutinib-treated CLL. Study information: Averaging across samples gave approximately 270,000 productive templates and tens of thousands of productive rearrangements.

The CDR3 is made up of 14 amino acids. Per the germline V gene, CDR1 is SGHRS and CDR2 is YFSETQ. Trimming took 0 bases from V and 3 from J; bases not matched to a gene: 1. Profiled with immunoSEQ multiplex PCR; TCRdb holds only in-frame clones, not every one. Seen here are 140,000 to 150,000 clones, 60% to 85% observed once, and the top ten hold 4.5% to 6.5%. For this clone: The target antigen is unknown.

Study conclusions and caveats: T-cell clonality at baseline went above that of age-matched healthy donors and rose and fell with circulating CD8+ T-cell counts. Samples were collected at differing times from sustained-remission and progressing patients.

V usage is TRBV5-1 and J usage is TRBJ2-7; the match to TRBD1 covers 9 bases. The material was PBMCs, obtained after 24 months of ibrutinib treatment. The sequence was obtained from a human donor with chronic lymphocytic leukemia. The CDR3 sequence is CASSLAGQGYEQYF. The CDR3 region has the DNA TGCGCCAGCAGCTTGGCGGGACAGGGCTACGAGCAGTACTTC.